The T cell receptor (beta chain) described here comes from a study of cytomegalovirus exposure and HLA in healthy donors. In the study overall: Early released data comprised around 80 million unique TCRs from HLA-typed donors. General study points: Clonal expansion, a later analysis showed, was greater in HLA-associated TCR beta chains than in equally common others. Later analysis suggested most CMV-associated TCR beta chains were HLA-restricted. Some highly shared sequence variants likely arose as a pipeline artifact.

Turning to this clone: What it binds is unknown.

PCR involved 60 Vbeta and 13 Jbeta primers. Profiled with immunoSEQ multiplex PCR; TCRdb holds only in-frame clones, not every one. This sample has more than 12,000 clones, with about two thirds found just once. The CDR3 is made up of 10 amino acids. Looked up from germline, CDR1 is SQVTM and CDR2 is ANQGSEA. This receptor was obtained from a woman between 45 and 60 years old in good health and CMV-seropositive. V and J are TRBV29-1 and TRBJ2-1; no reliable D call. Sequenced material: PBMCs. The CDR3 DNA sequence: TGCGGAAGCCAGGAAAATGAGCAGTTCTTC. Amino acid sequence: CGSQENEQFF.